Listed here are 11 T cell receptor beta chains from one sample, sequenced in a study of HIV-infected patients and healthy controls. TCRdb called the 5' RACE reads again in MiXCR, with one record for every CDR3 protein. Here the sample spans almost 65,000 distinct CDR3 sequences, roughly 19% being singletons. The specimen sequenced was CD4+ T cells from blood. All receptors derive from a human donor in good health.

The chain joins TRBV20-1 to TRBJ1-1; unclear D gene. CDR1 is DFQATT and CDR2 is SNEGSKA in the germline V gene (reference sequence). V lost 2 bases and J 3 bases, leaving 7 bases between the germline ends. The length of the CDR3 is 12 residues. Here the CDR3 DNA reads TGCAGTGCTAGACCCGGGGACACTGAAGCTTTCTTT. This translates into CSARPGDTEAFF.

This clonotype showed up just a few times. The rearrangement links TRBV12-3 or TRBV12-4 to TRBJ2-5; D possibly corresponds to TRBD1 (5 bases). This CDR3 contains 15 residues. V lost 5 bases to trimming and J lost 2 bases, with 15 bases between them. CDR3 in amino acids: CASSLGNAGQETQYF. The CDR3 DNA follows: TGTGCCAGCAGTCTCGGCAACGCAGGGCAAGAGACCCAGTACTTC.

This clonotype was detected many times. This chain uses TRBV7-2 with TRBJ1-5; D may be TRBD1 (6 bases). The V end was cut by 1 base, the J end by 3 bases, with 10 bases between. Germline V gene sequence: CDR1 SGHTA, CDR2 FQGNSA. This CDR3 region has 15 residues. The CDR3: CASSLGQVSNQPQHF. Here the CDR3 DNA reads TGTGCCAGCAGCTTAGGACAGGTATCCAATCAGCCCCAGCATTTT.

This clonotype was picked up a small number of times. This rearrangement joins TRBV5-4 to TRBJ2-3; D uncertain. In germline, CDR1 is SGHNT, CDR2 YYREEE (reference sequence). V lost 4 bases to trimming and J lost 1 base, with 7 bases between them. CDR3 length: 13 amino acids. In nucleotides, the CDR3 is TGTGCCAGCAGCCGTAGTGGCACAGATACGCAGTATTTT. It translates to CASSRSGTDTQYF. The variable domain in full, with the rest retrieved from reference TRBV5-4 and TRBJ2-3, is ETGVTQSPTHLIKTRGQQVTLRCSSQSGHNTVSWYQQALGQGPQFIFQYYREEENGRGNFPPRFSGLQFPNYSSELNVNALELDDSALYLCASSRSGTDTQYFGPGTRLTVL.

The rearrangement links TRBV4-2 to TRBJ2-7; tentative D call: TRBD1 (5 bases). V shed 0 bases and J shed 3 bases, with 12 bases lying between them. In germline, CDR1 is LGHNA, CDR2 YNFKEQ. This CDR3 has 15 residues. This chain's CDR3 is CASSQDSRAVYEQYF. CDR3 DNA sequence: TGTGCCAGCAGCCAAGATAGCAGGGCGGTCTACGAGCAGTACTTC.

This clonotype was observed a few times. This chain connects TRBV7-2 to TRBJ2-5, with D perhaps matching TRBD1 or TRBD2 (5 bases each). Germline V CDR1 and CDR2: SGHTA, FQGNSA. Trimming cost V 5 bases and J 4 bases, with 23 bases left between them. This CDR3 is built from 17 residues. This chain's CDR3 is CASSRDEGRGIGETQYF. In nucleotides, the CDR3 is TGTGCCAGCAGCCGCGACGAGGGAAGGGGCATTGGAGAGACCCAGTACTTC.

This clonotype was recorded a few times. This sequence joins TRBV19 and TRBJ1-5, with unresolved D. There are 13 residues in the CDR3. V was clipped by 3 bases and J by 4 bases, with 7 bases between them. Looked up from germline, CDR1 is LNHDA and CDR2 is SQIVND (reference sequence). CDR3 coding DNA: TGTGCCAGTAGTATTATGGGTAATCAGCCCCAGCATTTT. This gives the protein CASSIMGNQPQHF.

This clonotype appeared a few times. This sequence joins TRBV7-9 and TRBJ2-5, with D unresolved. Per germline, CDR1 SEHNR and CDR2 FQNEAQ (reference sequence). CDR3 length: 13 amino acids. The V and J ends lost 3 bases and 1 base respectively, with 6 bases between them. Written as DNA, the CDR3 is TGTGCCAGCAGCTTTGTAGCCCAAGAGACCCAGTACTTC. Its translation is CASSFVAQETQYF.

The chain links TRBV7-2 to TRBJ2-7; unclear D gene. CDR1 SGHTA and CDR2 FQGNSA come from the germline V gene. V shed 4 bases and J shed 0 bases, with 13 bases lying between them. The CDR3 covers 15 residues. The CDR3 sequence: CASSSRTKSSYEQYF. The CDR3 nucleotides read TGTGCCAGCAGCTCCCGGACCAAGAGCTCCTACGAGCAGTACTTC.

CDR3 residues: CASSRQLGELFF. The DNA of the CDR3 is TGTGCCAGTAGCCGACAGCTCGGGGAGCTGTTTTTT. The V and J genes are TRBV19 and TRBJ2-2, with D possibly matching TRBD1 (5 bases). Trimming cost V 6 bases and J 7 bases, with 9 bases left between them. The CDR3 runs to 12 residues. The germline V gene encodes CDR1 LNHDA and CDR2 SQIVND (reference sequence).

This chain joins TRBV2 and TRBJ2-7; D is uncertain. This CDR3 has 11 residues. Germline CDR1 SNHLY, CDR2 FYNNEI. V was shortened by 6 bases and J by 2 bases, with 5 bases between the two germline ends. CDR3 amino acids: CASSPAYEQYF. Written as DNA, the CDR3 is TGTGCCAGCAGCCCCGCCTACGAGCAGTACTTC.